Reported below is one T cell receptor beta chain. Its antigen remains undetermined. No base-level quality is on record; no much larger clone is a single base apart. These data come from a study of blood T cell repertoires in COVID-19 (dated by TCRdb to 2018 to 2020). Looking at the study overall: The collaborator samples originated in the United States, Italy and Spain and spanned the acute and convalescent phases of COVID-19. Samples came from the ongoing ImmuneRACE study (first 160 participants) plus 1,254 subjects from 6 global collaborators. A freely available public database, intended as a resource for researchers studying the immune response to SARS-CoV-2, is where the repertoires were released. Nearly every sample came with metadata listing a de-identified subject ID, COVID-19 status, age in years and sex. Deeply sampled blood TCRbeta repertoires from subjects exposed to, actively infected with, or recovered from COVID-19 were included in the dataset. The material from the prospective study consisted of cDNA or gDNA derived from T cells, B-cell-depleted T cells, or PBMCs. Where available, HLA class I and class II types were taken from metadata supplied by the sample provider and were not determined by assay-based typing. What the authors observed across the whole study: How much clinical and demographic metadata was included differed by source and by participant, and the metadata was provided uncurated.

TCRbeta CDR3 regions were amplified from genomic DNA using the immunoSEQ Assay, a bias-controlled multiplex PCR. The authors' analysis ran thus. The number of nucleated cells in each sample was estimated from the amplification of reference gene primers within the assay. To quantify the absolute abundance of each unique TCRbeta CDR3 rearrangement, sequence reads were collapsed and filtered. Productive Simpson clonality was computed per sample as the square root of Simpson's diversity index over productive rearrangements. TCRdb's version of the immuneACCESS table is confined to in-frame rearrangements and falls short of the full clone set. An unresolved V gene accounts for under half of the shortfall where checked; the remainder is of unknown origin. The DNA was the basis for D and trimming; V, J and clone size are from that table. For this sample there are more than 85,000 clones; about 83% appear just once. The top ten clonotypes cover about a tenth of the sample.

Whole blood was collected in K2EDTA tubes by collaborating institutions according to the institutions' own protocols. For TCRbeta analysis, collaborator samples were shipped as frozen whole blood, as isolated PBMCs, or as DNA extracted from either sample type. The CDR3 starts with the cysteine, ends with the phenylalanine, and has 14 residues. Only the CDR3 part of the read is kept: 42 bases, read in frame from the first base. Reading the germline V gene gives CDR1 SGDLS and CDR2 YYNGEE. V and J are truncated by 3 bases and 6 bases respectively, leaving an intervening sequence of 15 bases. The TCR originated in a man in his forties with active or convalescent COVID-19. The sample comprised peripheral blood. The V and J segments used are TRBV9 and TRBJ1-1; TRBD1 could be the D gene, as 5 bases match. The DNA sequence is given as TGTGCCAGCAGCGACGCAAGGGGAGGCCCTGAAGCTTTCTTT. Protein translation: CASSDARGGPEAFF.